This T cell receptor (beta chain) was recorded in a study of T cell responses to AZD1222 COVID-19 vaccine. As regards this clone: Its specificity is unknown.

General observations from the study: Only a handful of AZD1222 recipients were seropositive at baseline. Increased Spike-specific TCR breadth and depth were observed after two AZD1222 doses. Possibly, clonal diversity was underestimated; donors were largely white British and included more females.

Some clones are missing from TCRdb's copy, which holds only in-frame ones; the method was immunoSEQ multiplex PCR. Of under 140,000 clones listed, 80% to 95% are singletons. Germline CDR1 and CDR2: LNHDA and SQIVND (reference sequence). The CDR3 contains 14 residues. V lost 10 bases to trimming and J lost 1 base; unmatched junction nucleotides: 7. The sample here was peripheral blood, taken 28 days after the second AZD1222 dose. The sequence came from an adult who received the AZD1222 COVID-19 vaccine. The chain links TRBV19 to TRBJ2-7, with 10 bases identical to TRBD1. CDR3 loop: CATTGTGDSYEQYF. Written as DNA, the CDR3 is TGTGCCACAACCGGGACAGGGGATTCCTACGAGCAGTACTTC.